A selection of T cell receptor beta chains follows, all from one sample in a study of HIV-infected patients and healthy controls. MiXCR was run by TCRdb on the 5' RACE reads, yielding one entry per CDR3 protein. The sample has 17,000 or so distinct CDR3 sequences; about 5% are singletons. The sequenced material came from blood. The receptors were sampled from an adult in good health. Each CDR3 is given with its conserved first and last residue.

cdr3_aa v_call
CASSYSTGSQPQHF TRBV6-2/TRBV6-3
CASSRTGTAYEQYF TRBV6-2/TRBV6-3
CSAPTGRSKNIQYF TRBV20-1
CASSPGTGGDIQYF TRBV18
CSVAGSTDSGVMEQYF TRBV29-1
CASSPRIVGEQYF TRBV9
CASSEIRDRKETQYF TRBV6-1
CASSLGQLSYNEQFF TRBV7-8
CASSRQGGETQYF TRBV12-3/TRBV12-4
CASSHREDYEQYF TRBV6-5
CAISPGTGGRNYGYTF TRBV10-3
CASSSSEYNYGYTF TRBV7-9
CASSPETSGGNKNIQYF TRBV18
CASSLGWGAEAFF TRBV7-2
CASSLGGQNYEQYF TRBV27
CASSRRGRDEQFF TRBV6-5
CASSPRRYQGLDYGYTF TRBV19
CASSHSVATRETQYF TRBV4-3
CASSTRQNSPLHF TRBV6-5
CASSQGVSIPYF TRBV6-1
CASSPPLSQGGPKNIQYF TRBV7-9
CASSLRSRQGWTGELFF TRBV11-2
CASSDSAGYGYTF TRBV2
CASSSLSGGAGTQYF TRBV7-2
CASTRRASTDTQYF TRBV12-3/TRBV12-4
CASTRGLNTEAFF TRBV12-3/TRBV12-4